This T cell receptor beta chain was recovered during a study of blood T cell repertoires in COVID-19 (dated by TCRdb to 2020 to 2022). Study-level background: Samples from collaborators originated in the United States, Italy and Spain and spanned both the acute and convalescent phases of COVID-19. The prospective study material was composed of cDNA or gDNA derived from T cells, B-cell-depleted T cells, or PBMCs. Subjects who had been exposed to COVID-19, were actively infected with it, or had recovered from it provided the deeply sampled blood TCRbeta repertoires that made up the dataset. The repertoires were released in a freely available public database intended as a resource for research on the immune response to SARS-CoV-2. The samples were drawn from two sources: the first 160 participants of the ongoing ImmuneRACE study, and 1,000 to 1,500 subjects contributed by 6 global collaborators. A de-identified subject ID, COVID-19 status, age in years and sex were almost always included in the sample metadata. Where available, HLA class I and class II types were taken from metadata supplied by the sample provider and were not determined by assay-based typing.

The immunoSEQ Assay, a bias-controlled multiplex PCR, was used to amplify TCRbeta CDR3 regions from genomic DNA. The study's processing was this. Within the assay, amplification of reference gene primers was used to estimate how many nucleated cells each sample contained. To quantify the absolute abundance of each unique TCRbeta CDR3 rearrangement, sequence reads were collapsed and filtered. Productive Simpson clonality was computed per sample as the square root of Simpson's diversity index over productive rearrangements. What TCRdb holds here is the immuneACCESS table cut down to in-frame rearrangements. Part of the clones is not present; checked against another copy, under half of the missing clones reflect an unresolved V gene, and the others are unexplained. V and J calls and clone size are given by that table; D and trimming were obtained from the DNA. In this sample the table shows some 530,000 clones, around nine tenths of which occur a single time. Approximately 8% of the sample lies in the top ten.

This clone is a singleton in its sample. The specificity of this receptor is unknown. Base qualities are not recorded, but no much larger clone differs from it by a single base. Participants in the prospective study were enrolled through a virtual design, were aged roughly 18 to 95 years, and lived in roughly 25 United States geographic areas. Cohort assignment in the prospective study relied on participant-reported clinical history from a screening survey and a study questionnaire. ImmuneRACE Cohort 3 recovered participants were defined by two consecutive negative NP/OP PCR tests, healthcare professional clearance, or symptom resolution. In the prospective study, whole blood, serum and a nasopharyngeal or oropharyngeal swab were collected from each participant by mobile phlebotomists. Participants in the prospective study had the option to provide additional blood draws and questionnaires over a roughly 2-month period. Prospective study blood samples were shipped either frozen or at room temperature before DNA extraction.

CDR1 and CDR2 (SGHDT, YYEEEE) derive from the germline V gene. Germline trimming amounts to 4 bases on V and 5 bases on J, with 4 as the count of junction bases outside the gene matches. The CDR3 spans 14 residues, from the cysteine through the phenylalanine. Of all the DNA, just the CDR3 is kept, 42 bases in frame from base 1. Results the study describes overall, beyond this receptor: How much clinical and demographic metadata was included differed by source and by participant, and the metadata was provided uncurated.

Sequenced sample: PBMCs or T cells enriched from blood (not recorded which). The V and J genes are TRBV5-6 and TRBJ2-2; 8 junctional bases match TRBD1. The TCR sequence derives from a woman aged 55-69 years who had recovered from COVID-19. CDR3 protein: CASSRTGGTGELFF. The nucleotides are TGTGCCAGCAGCCGAACAGGGGGTACCGGGGAGCTGTTTTTT.